The rows below give T cell receptor beta chains drawn from one sample of a study of identical twins. TCRdb analysed the 5' RACE reads with MiXCR anew, one entry per CDR3 protein. The sample includes fewer than 900,000 distinct CDR3 sequences, 21% of them seen just once. These data were also reused for a study on T cells expressing NK-cell markers.

The sequencing input was PBMCs. The receptor set was obtained from a woman between 18 and 30 years old in good health. The CDR3 runs from the conserved cysteine through the conserved F or W. The size entry is marked missing in some rows and otherwise reads once, few, many or a size class.

V gene: TRBV12-3/TRBV12-4; J gene: TRBJ1-2; clone size: NA; CDR3 protein: CASTPGGVFGYTF
V gene: TRBV7-3; J gene: TRBJ2-3; clone size: NA; CDR3 protein: CASSHGVGGADTQYF
V gene: TRBV10-2; J gene: TRBJ1-2; clone size: NA; CDR3 protein: CASSESRSGGYTF
V gene: TRBV6-2/TRBV6-3; J gene: TRBJ2-2; clone size: many; CDR3 protein: CASSLAQLNTGELFF
V gene: TRBV9; J gene: TRBJ2-2; clone size: NA; CDR3 protein: CASSVGPDRYTGELFF
V gene: TRBV7-9; J gene: TRBJ2-7; clone size: many; CDR3 protein: CASSLGLAGGVHEQYF
V gene: TRBV7-6; J gene: TRBJ2-7; clone size: NA; CDR3 protein: CASSVTGLAGVYEQYF
V gene: TRBV7-3; J gene: TRBJ2-7; clone size: few; CDR3 protein: CASSTMGQPNEQYF
V gene: TRBV12-3/TRBV12-4; J gene: TRBJ1-1; clone size: many; CDR3 protein: CASSPGTGGATEAFF
V gene: TRBV29-1; J gene: TRBJ2-7; clone size: few; CDR3 protein: CSDNPNPLASTDSSYEQYF
V gene: TRBV7-9; J gene: TRBJ2-1; clone size: NA; CDR3 protein: CASSYKDPSYNEQFF
V gene: TRBV20-1; J gene: TRBJ2-3; clone size: NA; CDR3 protein: CSARDLSATSTDTQYF
V gene: TRBV4-3; J gene: TRBJ1-4; clone size: few; CDR3 protein: CASSQVGQLNEKLFF
V gene: TRBV6-5; J gene: TRBJ1-5; clone size: many; CDR3 protein: CASSYPGTANQPQHF
V gene: TRBV5-4; J gene: TRBJ2-5; clone size: NA; CDR3 protein: CASSTAHRGGGETQYF
V gene: TRBV20-1; J gene: TRBJ1-3; clone size: many; CDR3 protein: CSARTGGGNTIYF
V gene: TRBV7-9; J gene: TRBJ1-5; clone size: many; CDR3 protein: CASSLEGFNQPQHF
V gene: TRBV20-1; J gene: TRBJ2-1; clone size: few; CDR3 protein: CSAHIAGGSHEQFF
V gene: TRBV15; J gene: TRBJ2-2; clone size: NA; CDR3 protein: CATRRGPTGELFF
V gene: TRBV29-1; J gene: TRBJ2-7; clone size: many; CDR3 protein: CSVTTGTSYEQYF
V gene: TRBV5-1; J gene: TRBJ2-7; clone size: NA; CDR3 protein: CASSPRWDRVNEQYF
V gene: TRBV5-1; J gene: TRBJ2-1; clone size: few; CDR3 protein: CASSFDVAGYEQFF
V gene: TRBV20-1; J gene: TRBJ2-1; clone size: NA; CDR3 protein: CSARELRYNEQFF
V gene: TRBV7-9; J gene: TRBJ2-7; clone size: few; CDR3 protein: CASSLAAPYEQYF
V gene: TRBV20-1; J gene: TRBJ1-1; clone size: few; CDR3 protein: CSARAGDTPRDTEAFF
V gene: TRBV20-1; J gene: TRBJ1-3; clone size: many; CDR3 protein: CSAEAYGNTIYF
V gene: TRBV18; J gene: TRBJ1-2; clone size: few; CDR3 protein: CASSQSRDTYGYTF
V gene: TRBV29-1; J gene: TRBJ1-1; clone size: few; CDR3 protein: CSVWTAEAFF
V gene: TRBV5-1; J gene: TRBJ2-7; clone size: few; CDR3 protein: CASSLGKDRGVYEQYF
V gene: TRBV12-3/TRBV12-4; J gene: TRBJ2-5; clone size: NA; CDR3 protein: CASRRTSADRETQYF
V gene: TRBV3-1; J gene: TRBJ1-2; clone size: NA; CDR3 protein: CASSQPDRSYGYTF
V gene: TRBV6-5; J gene: TRBJ2-5; clone size: NA; CDR3 protein: CASSYVWEETQYF
V gene: TRBV10-3; J gene: TRBJ1-2; clone size: few; CDR3 protein: CAIRDLPGGYTF
V gene: TRBV12-3/TRBV12-4; J gene: TRBJ2-5; clone size: NA; CDR3 protein: CASSLADLVRYF
V gene: TRBV5-1; J gene: TRBJ2-5; clone size: NA; CDR3 protein: CASSLTAPPWETQYF
V gene: TRBV10-1; J gene: TRBJ2-3; clone size: NA; CDR3 protein: CASMGQGGHTQYF